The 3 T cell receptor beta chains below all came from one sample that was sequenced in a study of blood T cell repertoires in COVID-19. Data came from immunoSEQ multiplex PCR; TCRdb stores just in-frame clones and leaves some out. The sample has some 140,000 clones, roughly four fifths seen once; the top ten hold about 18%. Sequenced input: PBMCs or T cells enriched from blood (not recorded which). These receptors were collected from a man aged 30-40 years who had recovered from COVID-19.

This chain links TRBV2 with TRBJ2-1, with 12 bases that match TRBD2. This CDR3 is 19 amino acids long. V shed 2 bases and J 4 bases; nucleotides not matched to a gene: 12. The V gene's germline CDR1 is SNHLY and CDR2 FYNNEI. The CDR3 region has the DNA TGTGCCAGCAGTGAAAAGAATGGAACTAGCGGGAGGAGGTACAATGAGCAGTTCTTC. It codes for CASSEKNGTSGRRYNEQFF. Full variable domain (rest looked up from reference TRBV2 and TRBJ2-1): EPEVTQTPSHQVTQMGQEVILRCVPISNHLYFYWYRQILGQKVEFLVSFYNNEISEKSEIFDDQFSVERPDGSNFTLKIRSTKLEDSAMYFCASSEKNGTSGRRYNEQFFGPGTRLTVL.

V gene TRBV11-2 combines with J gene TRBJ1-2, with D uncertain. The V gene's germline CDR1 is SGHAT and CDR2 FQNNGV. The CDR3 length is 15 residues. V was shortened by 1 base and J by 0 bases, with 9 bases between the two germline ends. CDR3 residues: CASSLVGRSNYGYTF. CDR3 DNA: TGTGCCAGCAGCTTAGTGGGCAGGTCTAACTATGGCTACACCTTC.

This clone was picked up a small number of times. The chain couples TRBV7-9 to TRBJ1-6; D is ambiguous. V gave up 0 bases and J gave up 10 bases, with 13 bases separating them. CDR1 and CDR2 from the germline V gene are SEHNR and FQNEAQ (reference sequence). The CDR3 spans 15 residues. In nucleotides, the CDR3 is TGTGCCAGCAGCTTAGCGATCGCCGGGGAATCACCCCTCCACTTT. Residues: CASSLAIAGESPLHF.